A selection of T cell receptor beta chains follows, all from one sample in a study of cytomegalovirus exposure and HLA in healthy donors. Method: immunoSEQ multiplex PCR; TCRdb's copy keeps in-frame clones and lacks some. The sample has some 220,000 clones, roughly 78% seen once; the top ten hold approximately 0.47%. Sequenced sample: PBMCs. These receptors were obtained from a boy aged 5 to 17 in good health and CMV-seronegative. Each CDR3 is given with its conserved first and last residue. The D gene is left open where the match is weak. Clone size, where shown, is once, few, many, or a class for clones that have expanded.

D gene	clone size	V gene	J gene	CDR3 DNA	CDR3 protein
TRBD2	-	TRBV6-4	TRBJ2-2	TGTGCCAGCAGTGACGGCAGCGGGGGGTCGAACACCGGGGAGCTGTTTTTT	CASSDGSGGSNTGELFF
TRBD1	-	TRBV6-1	TRBJ1-5	TGTGCCAGCAGTGATAAGCGGACAGGGCCCAATCAGCCCCAGCATTTT	CASSDKRTGPNQPQHF
TRBD2	once	TRBV27	TRBJ2-1	TGTGCCACCGAGGAAGGGAACGCGGGAGTCCATGAGCAGTTCTTC	CATEEGNAGVHEQFF
TRBD1	-	TRBV6-4	TRBJ1-5	TGTGCCAGCAGTGACGGGGGACAGGCCACCCAGCATTTT	CASSDGGQATQHF
-	-	TRBV7-6	TRBJ1-4	TGTGCCAGCAGCTTACGGGGTTATAATGAAAAACTGTTTTTT	CASSLRGYNEKLFF
TRBD1	-	TRBV9	TRBJ1-2	TGTGCCAGCAGCGTAGGGACAGGGGCTGGCTACACCTTC	CASSVGTGAGYTF
TRBD1	-	TRBV5-4	TRBJ1-1	TGTGCCAGTAAGCCTACCATGGCGTTCGATCGGGGACAGCTCACCGAAGCTTTCTTT	CASKPTMAFDRGQLTEAFF
TRBD2	-	TRBV18	TRBJ2-7	TGTGCCAGCTCACCGAGGAGCGGGAGGGCCCAAAAGAGCTCCTACGAGCAGTACTTC	CASSPRSGRAQKSSYEQYF
TRBD1	-	TRBV19	TRBJ1-2	TGTGCCAGTAGTATACCAGGGGGAAGGTATGGCTACACCTTC	CASSIPGGRYGYTF
-	-	TRBV6-6	TRBJ2-7	TGTGCCAGCAGGGGACACCTCGCTTCCTACGAGCAGTACTTC	CASRGHLASYEQYF
-	-	TRBV29-1	TRBJ2-1	TGCAGCGTTGTATCTAGGGGCGAAGGGGCGTACAATGAGCAGTTCTTC	CSVVSRGEGAYNEQFF
-	few	TRBV6-5	TRBJ1-5	TGTGCCAGCAGTTACTTAATAAATCAGCCCCAGCATTTT	CASSYLINQPQHF
-	-	TRBV30	TRBJ1-6	TGTGCCTGGAGCTGGACAAATTCACCCCTCCACTTT	CAWSWTNSPLHF
TRBD1	-	TRBV29-1	TRBJ2-1	TGCAGCGTTGAAGGGACAGGGGTGGGCGGTGAGCAGTTCTTC	CSVEGTGVGGEQFF
-	few	TRBV7-9	TRBJ1-2	TGTGCCAGCAGCCCCCCCGTTGTAGGCTACACCTTC	CASSPPVVGYTF
TRBD2	-	TRBV5-5	TRBJ2-2	TGTGCCAGCAGCCCGGGACTAGCGTACACCGGGGAGCTGTTTTTT	CASSPGLAYTGELFF
-	-	TRBV19	TRBJ1-4	TGTGCCAGTAGCAGGAAGTATGAAAAACTGTTTTTT	CASSRKYEKLFF
-	-	TRBV13	TRBJ2-1	TGTGCCAGCAGCCTCACAACCCTCAGGGCCGTCTCCTACAATGAGCAGTTCTTC	CASSLTTLRAVSYNEQFF
TRBD1	-	TRBV7-6	TRBJ1-3	TGTGCCAGCAGCGATCGGACAGGGGGTGGAAACACCATATATTTT	CASSDRTGGGNTIYF
TRBD1	-	TRBV2	TRBJ1-5	TGTGCCAGCAGTAGGCGGGACAGCTCCAATCAGCCCCAGCATTTT	CASSRRDSSNQPQHF
-	-	TRBV4-1	TRBJ2-3	TGCGCCAGCAGTTTGAGGGGCACAGATACGCAGTATTTT	CASSLRGTDTQYF
-	-	TRBV19	TRBJ1-2	TGTGCCAGTAGCCTTTCACCCGGCGGCTATGGCTACACCTTC	CASSLSPGGYGYTF
TRBD1	-	TRBV28	TRBJ1-5	TGTGCCAGCAGTAGCCGGGACAGGGCTGGTCAGCCCCAGCATTTT	CASSSRDRAGQPQHF
-	-	TRBV19	TRBJ2-3	TGTGCCAGTAGTCGAGGCTTTGGAGTAGATACGCAGTATTTT	CASSRGFGVDTQYF
-	-	TRBV4-1	TRBJ2-7	TGCGCCAGCAGCATACACGACAGGCCCTACGAGCAGTACTTC	CASSIHDRPYEQYF
-	-	TRBV9	TRBJ2-2	TGTGCCAGCAGCGACCCGAGGTGGAACACCGGGGAGCTGTTTTTT	CASSDPRWNTGELFF
-	-	TRBV5-4	TRBJ1-1	TGTGCCAGCAGCCCGGGACTCCTGAACACTGAAGCTTTCTTT	CASSPGLLNTEAFF
TRBD2	-	TRBV7-7	TRBJ2-1	TGTGCCAGCAGCCCACACCGCCCGGGACTAGCGTCCCTGAGCTCCTACAATGAGCAGTTCTTC	CASSPHRPGLASLSSYNEQFF
-	-	TRBV7-9	TRBJ2-1	TGTGCCAGCCAACCCGCCCTAGCGTGGGGCGATGAGCAGTTCTTC	CASQPALAWGDEQFF
TRBD1	once	TRBV29-1	TRBJ1-1	TGCAGCGCTACCTGGGGACAGGGGGGCACTGAAGCTTTCTTT	CSATWGQGGTEAFF
TRBD1	-	TRBV18	TRBJ1-1	TGTGCCAGCTCAAGCGGGACAGGGATTTTTGCTTTCTTT	CASSSGTGIFAFF
TRBD1	-	TRBV9	TRBJ1-4	TGTGCCAGCAGCGCTAGACCCGGGACAGGGGGCTCAACTAATGAAAAACTGTTTTTT	CASSARPGTGGSTNEKLFF
-	few	TRBV9	TRBJ1-3	TGTGCCAGCAGCCCGAGACTGCCCAGGGGTGGAAACACCATATATTTT	CASSPRLPRGGNTIYF
-	-	TRBV10-3	TRBJ1-2	TGTGCCATCAGTGACCCCCGGGATCCCTATGGCTACACCTTC	CAISDPRDPYGYTF
-	few	TRBV5-6	TRBJ2-5	TGTGCCAGCAGCTTAACAGGGATCGGGGAGACCCAGTACTTC	CASSLTGIGETQYF
-	few	TRBV27	TRBJ1-2	TGTGCCAGCAGTTTGTCCAGGGTTAACTATGGCTACACCTTC	CASSLSRVNYGYTF
TRBD1	-	TRBV5-1	TRBJ2-2	TGCGCCAGCAGCCCGGACAGGGGGCCGGACACCGGGGAGCTGTTTTTT	CASSPDRGPDTGELFF
TRBD2	-	TRBV4-2	TRBJ2-7	TGTGCCAGCAGCCAAGTAGCGGGGGGCGAGCAGTACTTC	CASSQVAGGEQYF
TRBD2	-	TRBV9	TRBJ2-7	TGTGCCAGCAGCGTAGGAGTAGCGGGGGAAAGCTCCTACGAGCAGTACTTC	CASSVGVAGESSYEQYF
TRBD1	-	TRBV7-7	TRBJ2-1	TGTGCCAGCAGTCGACCGGGACAGGGATACAATGAGCAGTTCTTC	CASSRPGQGYNEQFF
-	-	TRBV27	TRBJ2-1	TGTGCCAGCAGTTTCCGCGACAGGTGGGACTACAATGAGCAGTTCTTC	CASSFRDRWDYNEQFF
TRBD1	-	TRBV11-3	TRBJ2-7	TGTGCCAGCAGCGAAGGGACAGGCGCAAACGAGCAGTACTTC	CASSEGTGANEQYF
TRBD1	-	TRBV27	TRBJ1-1	TGTGCCAGCCGGCTGGGACAGGGGACCTCCACTGAAGCTTTCTTT	CASRLGQGTSTEAFF
-	once	TRBV2	TRBJ2-7	TGTGCCAGCAGTCTCGAGGGTCTGGAGCAGTACTTC	CASSLEGLEQYF
TRBD1	-	TRBV6-1	TRBJ2-2	TGTGCCAGCAGTGAGGGGACAGGGGATGCCGGGGAGCTGTTTTTT	CASSEGTGDAGELFF
TRBD1	-	TRBV4-2	TRBJ2-7	TGTGCCAGCAGCCTTCTAAGGGGGCAGCTTGCCTACGAGCAGTACTTC	CASSLLRGQLAYEQYF
-	-	TRBV4-1	TRBJ1-4	TGCGCCAGCAGCCAAGGACTCCTAAGGAGAACTAATGAAAAACTGTTTTTT	CASSQGLLRRTNEKLFF
-	-	TRBV6-5	TRBJ2-6	TGTGCCAGCGGGGAGTCTGGGGCCAACGTCCTGACTTTC	CASGESGANVLTF
-	-	TRBV10-3	TRBJ2-1	TGTGCCATCAGGGCCGGGGTGCGGCTGGGCAATGAGCAGTTCTTC	CAIRAGVRLGNEQFF
TRBD2	-	TRBV11-3	TRBJ2-1	TGTGCCAGCAGCCAGGGACTAGCGGGGAATGAGCAGTTCTTC	CASSQGLAGNEQFF
TRBD1	few	TRBV6-1	TRBJ1-1	TGTGCCAGCAGTGTAGTTCCCAGGGGACAGGGCACTGAAGCTTTCTTT	CASSVVPRGQGTEAFF
-	-	TRBV19	TRBJ2-3	TGTGCCAGTAGCACCTTAACTTACAGGGATTTTCGTCCAGATACGCAGTATTTT	CASSTLTYRDFRPDTQYF
TRBD2	-	TRBV6-4	TRBJ2-1	TGTGCCAGCAGTGGCCGACTAGCGGTACAGAATGAGCAGTTCTTC	CASSGRLAVQNEQFF